Following are 18 T cell receptor beta chains from one sample sequenced in a study of identical twins. One entry per CDR3 protein results from TCRdb running MiXCR on the 5' RACE reads. The sample lists 150,000 or so distinct CDR3 sequences, around 3.5% occurring once. What was sequenced was memory T cells sorted from blood. These receptors were taken from a young man in good health.

This clonotype was detected ten times or more. This chain uses TRBV12-3 or TRBV12-4 with TRBJ2-1; TRBD2 agrees at 15 bases. This CDR3 has 20 amino acids. V lost 4 bases, J lost 0 bases, and 10 bases stayed unmatched. Here the CDR3 DNA reads TGTGCCAGCAGTTGGGGGGGGACTAGCGGGAGGTCGAGCTCCTACAATGAGCAGTTCTTC. Translation: CASSWGGTSGRSSSYNEQFF.

This clonotype was counted only a few times. The rearrangement joins TRBV7-8 to TRBJ2-5; D not certain. In germline, CDR1 is SGHVS, CDR2 FQNEAQ. The CDR3 extends over 15 amino acids. Trimming stripped 5 bases from V and 0 bases from J, with 13 bases between. The DNA of the CDR3 is TGTGCCAGCAGCCCCCCGACGGTCCACCAAGAGACCCAGTACTTC. Protein product: CASSPPTVHQETQYF.

This clonotype occurred many times. This chain connects TRBV3-1 to TRBJ2-3; D ambiguous. CDR1 is LGHDT, CDR2 YNNKEL, per germline (reference sequence). V dropped 1 base and J dropped 5 bases, with 7 bases sitting between them. The CDR3 extends over 13 amino acids. The DNA of the CDR3 is TGTGCCAGCAGCCAAGTTTTTGGAGATACGCAGTATTTT. Translated, it gives CASSQVFGDTQYF.

In this sample, this clonotype turned up many times. This chain connects TRBV3-1 to TRBJ2-1; 8 bases line up with TRBD2. The ends lost 3 bases at V and 8 bases at J; junction bases unmatched: 15. The germline V gene encodes CDR1 LGHDT and CDR2 YNNKEL (reference sequence). This CDR3 comprises 17 residues. The CDR3 region is CASSHRTKAGEKDEQFF. The CDR3 DNA reads as TGTGCCAGCAGCCACCGTACGAAAGCGGGAGAAAAGGATGAGCAGTTCTTC.

This clonotype was observed at least ten times. The rearrangement joins TRBV12-3 or TRBV12-4 to TRBJ1-5; weak D call: TRBD1 (5 bases). CDR3 size: 14 residues. Trimming removed 5 bases from V and 3 bases from J, with 11 bases in between. In DNA form, the CDR3 reads TGTGCCAGCAGTCCGACGGGGCTCAATCAGCCCCAGCATTTT. This translates into CASSPTGLNQPQHF.

This rearrangement joins TRBV25-1 to TRBJ1-6, with 8 bases lining up with TRBD1. J gave up 7 bases and V 8 bases, and 7 bases lay outside the gene matches. The CDR3 is made up of 14 amino acids. Germline CDR1 MGHDK, CDR2 SYGVNS. The DNA for the CDR3 is TGTGCCAGCGCCTATCAGGGGGCGAATTCACCCCTCCACTTT. It codes for CASAYQGANSPLHF. The full variable domain, in which reference TRBV25-1 and TRBJ1-6 provide the parts outside the CDR3, is EADIYQTPRYLVIGTGKKITLECSQTMGHDKMYWYQQDPGMELHLIHYSYGVNSTEKGDLSSESTVSRIRTEHFPLTLESARPSHTSQYLCASAYQGANSPLHFGNGTRLTVT.

This clonotype was seen at least ten times. The V call is TRBV10-3, the J call TRBJ1-2; 9 bases are shared with TRBD1. Germline CDR1 ENHRY, CDR2 SYGVKD. This CDR3 has 13 amino acids. J lost 4 bases, V lost 10 bases, and 7 bases had no gene match. DNA of the CDR3: TGTGCCACCAAGGGACAGGGAGCCTATGGCTACACCTTC. Translating it yields CATKGQGAYGYTF.

This clonotype was recorded at least ten times. V gene TRBV20-1 combines with J gene TRBJ1-5; no firm D call. Trimming removed 5 bases from V and 7 bases from J, with 15 bases in between. Per the germline V gene, CDR1 is DFQATT and CDR2 is SNEGSKA (reference sequence). The CDR3 length is 13 residues. In DNA form, the CDR3 reads TGCAGTGCTCTTATTTCCCAAAACCAGCCCCAGCATTTT. Translated, it gives CSALISQNQPQHF.

This clonotype was detected ten times or more. This chain connects TRBV12-3 or TRBV12-4 to TRBJ2-7; 8 positions match TRBD2. J lost 2 bases, V lost 6 bases, and 6 bases had no gene match. The length of the CDR3 is 14 residues. CDR3: CASSSGGGTYEQYF. CDR3 sequence (DNA): TGTGCCAGCAGCTCCGGGGGGGGAACCTACGAGCAGTACTTC.

This clonotype was counted at least ten times. The rearrangement uses TRBV15 and TRBJ2-7; D remains unclear. Germline-derived CDR1 and CDR2 are LNHNV and YYDKDF (reference sequence). The V end lost 5 bases, the J end lost 0 bases, and 11 bases lay between the germline ends. This CDR3 contains 14 residues. Here the CDR3 DNA reads TGTGCCACCAGCCTGACAAGGAGCTCCTACGAGCAGTACGTC. This gives the protein CATSLTRSSYEQYV.

This clonotype has ten or more counts. This chain links TRBV7-2 with TRBJ1-2, with 10 bases identical to TRBD1. From germline, CDR1 is SGHTA and CDR2 FQGNSA. This CDR3 has 14 amino acids. V lost 4 bases and J lost 5; bases outside the gene matches: 4. The CDR3 spells CASSSGTGEYGYTF. Here the CDR3 DNA reads TGTGCCAGCAGCTCCGGGACAGGGGAGTATGGCTACACCTTC.

In its sample, this clonotype was seen many times. V gene TRBV7-9 combines with J gene TRBJ2-1; 13 nucleotides agree with TRBD2. Per the germline V gene, CDR1 is SEHNR and CDR2 is FQNEAQ (reference sequence). The CDR3 is made up of 17 amino acids. Unmatched junction bases numbered 11, after V lost 8 bases and J lost 4 bases. The CDR3 DNA reads as TGTGCCAGCGAGACCAGGACTAGCGGGAGAATATACAATGAGCAGTTCTTC. It is translated as CASETRTSGRIYNEQFF.

This clonotype has at least ten counts. In DNA form, the CDR3 reads TGTGCCAGCAGCCGTACAGAGTCTGGGGCCAACGTCCTGACTTTC. This gives the protein CASSRTESGANVLTF. The chain combines TRBV12-3 or TRBV12-4 with TRBJ2-6; the D is unclear. The CDR3 runs to 15 residues. Trimming pared 6 bases from V and 1 base from J, leaving 10 bases between.

This clonotype came up many times. The J gene is TRBJ1-5, the V gene TRBV20-1; 8 nucleotides match TRBD1. V was pared by 2 bases and J by 6 bases, with 18 bases of the junction left unmatched. This CDR3 is built from 18 residues. Germline-derived CDR1 and CDR2 are DFQATT and SNEGSKA (reference sequence). CDR3 sequence reads: CSARSVTQGARIGQPQHF. CDR3 DNA: TGCAGTGCTAGATCAGTGACTCAGGGGGCGAGAATAGGTCAGCCCCAGCATTTT.

This clonotype was seen many times. The chain combines TRBV20-1 with TRBJ2-5, with TRBD1 identical over 8 bases. The germline gives CDR1 DFQATT, CDR2 SNEGSKA (reference sequence). With 3 bases clipped from V and 2 bases from J, the junction kept 8 bases outside the gene matches. There are 15 residues in the CDR3. The CDR3 region has the DNA TGCAGTGCTAGGACAGGGGAAGACCAACAAGAGACCCAGTACTTC. It codes for CSARTGEDQQETQYF.

This clonotype was detected many times. DNA of the CDR3: TGTGCCAGCAGCTTGTTTAGAGGAGAGGAGACCCAGTACTTC. It yields the protein CASSLFRGEETQYF. This rearrangement joins TRBV5-6 to TRBJ2-5; D gene ambiguous. The CDR3 extends over 14 amino acids. Germline V lookup: CDR1 SGHDT, CDR2 YYEEEE. V shed 1 base and J shed 5 bases, with 12 bases lying between them. Full variable domain (rest looked up from reference TRBV5-6 and TRBJ2-5): DAGVTQSPTHLIKTRGQQVTLRCSPKSGHDTVSWYQQALGQGPQFIFQYYEEEERQRGNFPDRFSGHQFPNYSSELNVNALLLGDSALYLCASSLFRGEETQYFGPGTRLLVL.

This clonotype was detected many times. This rearrangement joins TRBV6-5 to TRBJ1-1; D is perhaps TRBD1 (6 bases). Germline CDR1 and CDR2: MNHEY and SVGAGI. V dropped 1 base and J dropped 9 bases, with 9 bases sitting between them. CDR3 size: 12 residues. CDR3 sequence: CASSYLGGKAFF. In DNA, the CDR3 is TGTGCCAGCAGTTACTTAGGGGGAAAAGCTTTCTTT.

Many counts were recorded for this clonotype. The chain recombines TRBV10-3 with TRBJ2-3; D unclear. This CDR3 contains 12 residues. Trimming removed 0 bases at V and 6 bases at J, with 4 bases between. The germline V gene encodes CDR1 ENHRY and CDR2 SYGVKD. CDR3: CAISESLDTQYF. CDR3 DNA: TGTGCCATCAGTGAGTCGTTGGATACGCAGTATTTT.